Sequencing of this TCR beta chain was carried out in a study of CD8+CD57+ T cells in acquired aplastic anemia (dated by TCRdb to the late 2010s). For context, the study as a whole: Extracted DNA from sorted CD4+ and CD8+ cells averaged approximately 3 ug, ranging from roughly 0.19 to 27.4 ug. CD8+CD57+ expansion was defined as a frequency above the mean frequency observed in healthy subjects.

Profiling of TCR beta VDJ combinations and CDR3 sequences used genomic DNA as the template. TCR repertoire sequencing was run on an Illumina HiSeq 2000. On the study's bioinformatics: Repertoires were assessed using TRBV/TRBJ rearrangement plots, CDR3 size and DJ length profiles, and Simpson's diversity index. The most abundant DNA sequence in the deep sequencing data was defined as the immunodominant clone. CDR3 amino acid sequences were checked for sharing across subjects and were also compared against the VDJdb database and published repertoires. TCRdb trimmed public reads at Q25 via fastp, called clones via MiXCR and kept in-frame beta chains. Merged by CDR3 protein, the rows form single entries marked with the most common genes and DNA. TCRdb, not the original authors, processed these V and J calls. The sample data list about 240,000 distinct CDR3 sequences, and 45% to 50% of these were observed just once. The top ten constitute about 7.8% of the sample.

Inclusive of the bounding cysteine and phenylalanine, the CDR3 is 18 residues long. Only the CDR3 region is kept as DNA, spanning 54 bases read in frame from base 1. At the junction V is shortened by 3 bases and J by 0 bases; bases outside the gene matches: 6. CDR1 LNHDA and CDR2 SQIVND are derived from the germline V gene (reference sequence). Expansion of CD8+CD57+ cells had been shown by flow cytometry in the patients chosen for sequencing. Severe acquired aplastic anemia was diagnosed in all patients according to International Study of Aplastic Anemia and Agranulocytosis and Camitta criteria. At the time blood was sampled, none of the patients had received any therapy. In this study, sorted CD4+ and CD8+ T cells from the blood of healthy subjects and of severe aplastic anemia patients had their TCR repertoires deep-sequenced. Patients were enrolled under clinicaltrials.gov protocols 00001620, 01623167, 00001397, 00071045, 00081523 and 00961064 in the USA. Ficoll-Paque density gradient centrifugation was used to isolate peripheral blood mononuclear cells. Before DNA extraction, CD4+ and CD8+ T cells were sorted with FACS or magnetic beads.

The investigation overall reported the following: Around 31 CD8+ CDR3 sequences were shared between patients and controls but appeared highly expressed in patients and within their immunodominant clones. Between patients and healthy controls, no significant difference in CD8+ Simpson's diversity was found (P=0.060).

Turning to this clonotype: What this receptor recognizes is not known. No base-level quality is on record; no much larger clone is a single base apart.

The TCR originated in a human donor with aplastic anemia. Recombination joined TRBV19 with TRBJ1-6, with TRBD1 identical over 9 junction bases. The sample was sorted CD4+, CD8+, or CD8+CD57+ T cells (not recorded which) from PBMCs. The sequenced DNA: TGTGCCAGTAGTATCACCGGGACAGGGAGCTCCTATAATTCACCCCTCCACTTT. This is translated as CASSITGTGSSYNSPLHF.